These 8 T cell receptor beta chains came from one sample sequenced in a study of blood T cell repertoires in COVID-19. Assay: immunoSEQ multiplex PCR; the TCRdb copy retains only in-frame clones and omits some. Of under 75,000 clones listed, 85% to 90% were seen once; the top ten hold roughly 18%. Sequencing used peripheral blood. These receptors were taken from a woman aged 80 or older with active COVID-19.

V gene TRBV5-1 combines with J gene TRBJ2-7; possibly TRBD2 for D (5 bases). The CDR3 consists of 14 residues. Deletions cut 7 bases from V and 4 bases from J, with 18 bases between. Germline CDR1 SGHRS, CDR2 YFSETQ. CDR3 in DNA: TGCGCCAGCGCCGACCGCTCGGGGTCATACGAGCAGTACTTC. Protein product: CASADRSGSYEQYF. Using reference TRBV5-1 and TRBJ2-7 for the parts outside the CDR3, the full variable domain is KAGVTQTPRYLIKTRGQQVTLSCSPISGHRSVSWYQQTPGQGLQFLFEYFSETQRNKGNFPGRFSGRQFSNSRSEMNVSTLELGDSALYLCASADRSGSYEQYFGPGTRLTVT.

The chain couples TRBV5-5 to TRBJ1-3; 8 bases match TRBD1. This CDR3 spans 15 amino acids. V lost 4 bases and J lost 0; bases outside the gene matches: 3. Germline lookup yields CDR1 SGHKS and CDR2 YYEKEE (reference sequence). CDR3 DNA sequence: TGTGCCAGCAGCGGGACAGGCCTCTCTGGAAACACCATATATTTT. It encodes CASSGTGLSGNTIYF.

CDR3 in DNA: TGTGCCAGCAGCCCTCTCTCCAGGGTCTCAAGACAGGGCTACGAGCAGTACTTC. Translation gives CASSPLSRVSRQGYEQYF. This chain links TRBV11-2 with TRBJ2-7; the match to TRBD1 covers 7 bases. Germline V gives CDR1 SGHAT, CDR2 FQNNGV. The V and J ends lost 5 bases and 3 bases, in that order; junction bases with no gene match: 19. The CDR3 totals 18 residues.

The CDR3 coding sequence is TGTGCCAGCAGCGTAGCTGGACAGGGCTACGAGCAGTACTTC. Protein product: CASSVAGQGYEQYF. The rearrangement uses TRBV9 and TRBJ2-7, with 8 bases matching TRBD1. V lost 0 bases, J lost 3 bases, and 2 bases stayed unmatched. Germline lookup yields CDR1 SGDLS and CDR2 YYNGEE. The CDR3 runs to 14 residues. The complete variable domain, with remaining parts taken from reference TRBV9 and TRBJ2-7, reads DSGVTQTPKHLITATGQRVTLRCSPRSGDLSVYWYQQSLDQGLQFLIQYYNGEERAKGNILERFSAQQFPDLHSELNLSSLELGDSALYFCASSVAGQGYEQYFGPGTRLTVT.

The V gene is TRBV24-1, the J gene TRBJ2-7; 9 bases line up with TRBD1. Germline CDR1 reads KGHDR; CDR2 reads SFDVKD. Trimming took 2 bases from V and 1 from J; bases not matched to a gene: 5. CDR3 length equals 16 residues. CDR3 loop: CATSDSPGTGSYEQYF. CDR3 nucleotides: TGTGCCACCAGTGATTCACCCGGGACAGGGTCCTACGAGCAGTACTTC.

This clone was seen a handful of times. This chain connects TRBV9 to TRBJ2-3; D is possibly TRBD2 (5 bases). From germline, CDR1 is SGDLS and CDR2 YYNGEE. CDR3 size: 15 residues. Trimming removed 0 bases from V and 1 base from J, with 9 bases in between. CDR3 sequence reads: CASSVELDRTDTQYF. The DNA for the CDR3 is TGTGCCAGCAGCGTAGAACTAGATCGCACAGATACGCAGTATTTT.

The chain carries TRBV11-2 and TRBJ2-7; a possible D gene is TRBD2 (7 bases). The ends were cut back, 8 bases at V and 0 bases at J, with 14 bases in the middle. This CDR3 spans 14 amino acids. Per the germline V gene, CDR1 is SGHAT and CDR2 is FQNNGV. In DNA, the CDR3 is TGTGCCAGCGGAGGGGGAGGGACCTCCTACGAGCAGTACTTC. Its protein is CASGGGGTSYEQYF.

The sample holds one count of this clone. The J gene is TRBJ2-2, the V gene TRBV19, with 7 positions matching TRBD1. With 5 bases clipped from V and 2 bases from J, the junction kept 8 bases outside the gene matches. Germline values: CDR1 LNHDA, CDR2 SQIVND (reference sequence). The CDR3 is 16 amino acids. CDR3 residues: CASSSTGEFNTGELFF. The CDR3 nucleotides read TGTGCCAGTAGTTCCACAGGGGAGTTCAACACCGGGGAGCTGTTTTTT. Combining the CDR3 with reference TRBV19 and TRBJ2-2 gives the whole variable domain DGGITQSPKYLFRKEGQNVTLSCEQNLNHDAMYWYRQDPGQGLRLIYYSQIVNDFQKGDIAEGYSVSREKKESFPLTVTSAQKNPTAFYLCASSSTGEFNTGELFFGEGSRLTVL.